This T cell receptor (beta chain) was identified in a study of tumor and adjacent non-tumor tissue in lung cancer. Study at large: Samples averaged roughly 4.2 million productive TCRbeta reads each. Broader study findings: In normal lung, the top 100 clones were significantly more dominant than in tumor.

The template was RNA from unsorted bulk tissue. CDR1 is DFQATT and CDR2 is SNEGSKA in the germline V gene (reference sequence). The CDR3 spans 14 residues. Trimming removed 3 bases at V and 0 bases at J, with 10 bases between. The library came from three nested PCR rounds adapted from ARM-PCR protocols. TCRdb passed the multiplex PCR reads through MiXCR, listing each CDR3 protein once. The table has fewer than 85,000 distinct CDR3 sequences, 55% to 85% seen once. As for this clonotype: The antigen remains undetermined.

What was sequenced was lung tumor tissue. The clonotype comes from a man between 60 and 75 years old with non-small cell lung cancer. This rearrangement joins TRBV20-1 to TRBJ2-3; D is ambiguous. The CDR3 spells CSARVDTSTDTQYF. The CDR3 DNA follows: TGCAGTGCTAGGGTTGACACTAGCACAGATACGCAGTATTTT.